Following are 27 T cell receptor beta chains from one sample sequenced in a study of T cell responses to AZD1222 COVID-19 vaccine listed by TCRdb under 2021. The sample's time point label, decoded: baseline before first vaccination. The library was obtained by the immunoSEQ multiplex PCR assay. Here the immuneACCESS table is served through TCRdb, limited to in-frame sequences with V and J called. Missing clones are a known gap in these copies; in checked studies unresolved V genes cover under half, and the rest lacks a known reason. The sample table records around 180,000 clones; over 80% of these occur just once. The biggest ten clones account for roughly 6.5% of the sample. The sample here was peripheral blood, taken on day 0 of AZD1222 vaccination. These receptors all come from an adult in good health.

The V call is TRBV18, the J call TRBJ2-7; D is unclear. Germline lookup yields CDR1 KGHSH and CDR2 LQKENI. The CDR3 is 14 amino acids. V shed 3 bases and J shed 0 bases, with 9 bases lying between them. The CDR3 sequence: CASSPSSTSYEQYF. CDR3 coding DNA: TGTGCCAGCTCACCCAGTTCAACCTCCTACGAGCAGTACTTC.

This clone was seen a single time. The V gene is TRBV13, the J gene TRBJ2-5, with 7 bases aligning to TRBD1. Germline CDR1 is PRHDT and CDR2 is FYEKMQ (reference sequence). Trimming at V came to 3 bases and at J to 1 base, leaving 11 bases not matched to a gene. The CDR3 is 17 amino acids. CDR3 bases: TGTGCCAGCAGCTTTACTGACAGGGCGGCTAGCCAAGAGACCCAGTACTTC. It is translated as CASSFTDRAASQETQYF. Variable domain in full (rest from reference TRBV13 and TRBJ2-5): AAGVIQSPRHLIKEKRETATLKCYPIPRHDTVYWYQQGPGQDPQFLISFYEKMQSDKGSIPDRFSAQQFSDYHSELNMSSLELGDSALYFCASSFTDRAASQETQYFGPGTRLLVL.

The chain joins TRBV2 to TRBJ2-2; 7 bases agree with TRBD1. The length of the CDR3 is 14 residues. The V segment lost 2 bases and the J segment 5 bases; nucleotides outside the gene matches: 2. Germline V CDR1 and CDR2: SNHLY, FYNNEI. Here the CDR3 reads CASSEQGVTGELFF. CDR3 DNA sequence: TGTGCCAGCAGTGAACAGGGGGTAACCGGGGAGCTGTTTTTT.

The gene calls are TRBV7-2 and TRBJ2-7; the match to TRBD1 covers 8 bases. Germline CDR1 SGHTA, CDR2 FQGNSA. Unmatched junction bases numbered 11, after V lost 5 bases and J lost 5 bases. The CDR3 spans 15 residues. The CDR3 DNA follows: TGTGCCAGCAGCCCCCGGGACAGGCTTTTCCACGAGCAGTACTTC. This sequence encodes CASSPRDRLFHEQYF.

The CDR3 loop reads CASSRTMTDTNEKLFF. The CDR3 region has the DNA TGCGCCAGCAGCCGAACCATGACAGATACTAATGAAAAACTGTTTTTT. The V gene is TRBV5-1, the J gene TRBJ1-4; D might be TRBD1 (5 bases). Germline V gives CDR1 SGHRS, CDR2 YFSETQ. CDR3 size: 16 residues. V lost 4 bases and J lost 2, with 15 bases in between.

The V gene is TRBV5-1, the J gene TRBJ2-3; D gene uncertain. Per germline, CDR1 SGHRS and CDR2 YFSETQ. CDR3 length: 12 amino acids. The ends were cut back, 0 bases at V and 5 bases at J, with 4 bases in the middle. DNA of the CDR3: TGCGCCAGCAGCTTGGAGTTAGATACGCAGTATTTT. This translates into CASSLELDTQYF.

The chain couples TRBV5-1 to TRBJ2-3; 8 nucleotides agree with TRBD2. The trim removed 4 bases at V and 4 bases at J, leaving 5 bases unmatched. The CDR3 has 14 amino acids. Germline V CDR1 and CDR2: SGHRS, YFSETQ. The CDR3 loop reads CASSTVRGADTQYF. The DNA of the CDR3 is TGCGCCAGCAGCACGGTGCGGGGGGCAGATACGCAGTATTTT.

The chain links TRBV14 to TRBJ1-6, with D perhaps matching TRBD1 (5 bases). Per germline, CDR1 SGHDN and CDR2 FVKESK. Trimming shortened V by 5 bases and J by 2 bases, and 16 bases separated the two germline ends. The CDR3 consists of 17 residues. CDR3 in DNA: TGTGCCAGCAGCGGGGGTCCCGGGGGGGCCTATAATTCACCCCTCCACTTT. Amino acid sequence: CASSGGPGGAYNSPLHF. Complete variable domain (other parts from reference TRBV14 and TRBJ1-6): EAGVTQFPSHSVIEKGQTVTLRCDPISGHDNLYWYRRVMGKEIKFLLHFVKESKQDESGMPNNRFLAERTGGTYSTLKVQPAELEDSGVYFCASSGGPGGAYNSPLHFGNGTRLTVT.

CDR3 sequence: CASSYSPNYGYTF. The CDR3 DNA reads as TGTGCCAGCAGTTACTCGCCGAACTATGGCTACACCTTC. The V and J genes are TRBV6-6 and TRBJ1-2, with D unclear. Germline CDR1 and CDR2: MNHNY and SVGAGI (reference sequence). The CDR3 runs to 13 residues. V was trimmed by 0 bases and J by 2 bases, leaving 4 bases between them.

This clone was seen just once. V gene TRBV3-1 (or the pseudogene TRBV3-2) combines with J gene TRBJ2-2; D call uncertain. V was shortened by 4 bases and J by 3 bases, with 9 bases between the two germline ends. CDR1 is LGHDT, CDR2 YNNKEL, per germline (reference sequence). The CDR3 length is 14 residues. The chain's CDR3 is CASSPREHTGELFF. The CDR3 nucleotides read TGTGCCAGCAGCCCTAGGGAACACACCGGGGAGCTGTTTTTT.

CDR3 residues: CASSPPSGGVNEKLFF. The CDR3 coding sequence is TGCGCCAGCAGCCCCCCGTCGGGCGGAGTTAATGAAAAACTGTTTTTT. The rearrangement links TRBV4-3 to TRBJ1-4; no clear D. Per the germline V gene, CDR1 is LGHNA and CDR2 is YSLEER. Trimming removed 4 bases from V and 4 bases from J, with 16 bases in between. The CDR3 runs 16 residues.

This sequence joins TRBV3-1 (or the pseudogene TRBV3-2) and TRBJ2-7, with 8 bases lining up with TRBD1. V lost 2 bases to trimming and J lost 2 bases; unmatched junction nucleotides: 5. Germline CDR1 is LGHDT and CDR2 is YNNKEL (reference sequence). The CDR3 length is 15 residues. As DNA, the CDR3 is TGTGCCAGCAGCCAATTACCGGGACAGGCCTACGAGCAGTACTTC. Translation: CASSQLPGQAYEQYF.

This chain connects TRBV28 to TRBJ2-5, with D perhaps TRBD2 (6 bases). The CDR3 contains 13 residues. Per the germline V gene, CDR1 is MDHEN and CDR2 is SYDVKM. V was cut by 6 bases and J by 5 bases, with 13 bases left in between. The DNA for the CDR3 is TGTGCCAGCAGCCTCAGCGGGTGGGAGACCCAGTACTTC. Protein: CASSLSGWETQYF.

The chain employs TRBV19 and TRBJ2-1; 13 positions match TRBD2. Trimming at V came to 0 bases and at J to 9 bases, leaving 8 bases not matched to a gene. The CDR3 is 17 residues long. CDR1 LNHDA and CDR2 SQIVND come from the germline V gene (reference sequence). Here the CDR3 reads CASSIETGLAGRFEQFF. CDR3 in DNA: TGTGCCAGTAGTATAGAGACGGGACTAGCGGGAAGATTTGAGCAGTTCTTC.

The chain is built from TRBV18 and TRBJ2-3; TRBD2 aligns across 10 bases. Germline CDR1 reads KGHSH; CDR2 reads LQKENI. V shed 3 bases and J 2 bases; nucleotides not matched to a gene: 2. The length of the CDR3 is 15 residues. This CDR3 reads CASSPGLALTDTQYF. Written as DNA, the CDR3 is TGTGCCAGCTCACCGGGACTAGCGCTCACAGATACGCAGTATTTT.

This CDR3 reads CASSLDSSYNSPLHF. DNA of the CDR3: TGTGCCAGCAGTTTAGACAGCTCCTATAATTCACCCCTCCACTTT. V and J are TRBV6-5 and TRBJ1-6; a possible D gene is TRBD1 (5 bases). Deletions cut 4 bases from V and 0 bases from J, with 7 bases between. This CDR3 comprises 15 residues. Germline lookup yields CDR1 MNHEY and CDR2 SVGAGI.

The gene calls are TRBV18 and TRBJ1-2, with 10 bases lining up with TRBD1. CDR3 length equals 16 residues. The germline CDR1 and CDR2 sequences are KGHSH and LQKENI. Unmatched junction bases numbered 9, after V lost 4 bases and J lost 4 bases. The CDR3 protein is CASSHTPGQGTYGYTF. The CDR3 bases are TGTGCCAGCTCACACACCCCGGGACAGGGGACCTATGGCTACACCTTC.

This chain connects TRBV28 to TRBJ1-5; 10 bases fit TRBD1. This CDR3 is 16 amino acids long. CDR1 MDHEN and CDR2 SYDVKM come from the germline V gene. The junction had 9 bases not matched to a gene; V was cut back by 3 bases and J by 7 bases. CDR3 region: CASSFRDRGIIQPQHF. The CDR3 DNA is TGTGCCAGCAGTTTCAGGGACAGGGGAATTATACAGCCCCAGCATTTT.

J is TRBJ1-4 and V is TRBV9, with unresolved D. CDR3 length equals 14 residues. In germline, CDR1 is SGDLS, CDR2 YYNGEE. V lost 1 base and J 7 bases, leaving 11 bases between the germline ends. The CDR3 is CASSVRPRPEKLFF. The DNA for the CDR3 is TGTGCCAGCAGCGTACGGCCAAGGCCTGAAAAACTGTTTTTT.

The rearrangement joins TRBV4-2 to TRBJ1-2, with D perhaps matching TRBD1 (6 bases). Trimming took 0 bases from V and 4 from J, leaving 15 bases between them. The germline V gene encodes CDR1 LGHNA and CDR2 YNFKEQ. The CDR3 spans 16 residues. The CDR3 spells CASSQEDTGKGYGYTF. The DNA for the CDR3 is TGTGCCAGCAGCCAAGAAGATACAGGGAAAGGCTATGGCTACACCTTC.

The rearrangement joins TRBV30 to TRBJ2-7; 11 nucleotides match TRBD2. CDR3 length equals 16 residues. Germline values: CDR1 GTSNPN, CDR2 SVGIG (reference sequence). V lost 3 bases, J lost 9 bases, and 16 bases stayed unmatched. CDR3 loop: CAWSGILAGGLKRQYF. As DNA, the CDR3 is TGTGCCTGGAGCGGCATCCTAGCGGGAGGACTAAAGAGGCAGTACTTC. Using reference TRBV30 and TRBJ2-7 for the parts outside the CDR3, the full variable domain is SQTIHQWPATLVQPVGSPLSLECTVEGTSNPNLYWYRQAAGRGLQLLFYSVGIGQISSEVPQNLSASRPQDRQFILSSKKLLLSDSGFYLCAWSGILAGGLKRQYFGPGTRLTVT.

The chain combines TRBV7-2 with TRBJ2-2; possibly TRBD2 for D (6 bases). Per germline, CDR1 SGHTA and CDR2 FQGNSA. The V end lost 0 bases, the J end lost 5 bases, and 10 bases lay between the germline ends. This CDR3 has 15 amino acids. The CDR3: CASSLARGGTGELFF. The DNA for the CDR3 is TGTGCCAGCAGCTTAGCTCGGGGAGGAACCGGGGAGCTGTTTTTT.

This clone was picked up a small number of times. This sequence joins TRBV7-9 and TRBJ1-5, with no clear D. Germline V gives CDR1 SEHNR, CDR2 FQNEAQ (reference sequence). V lost 10 bases, J lost 0 bases, and 13 bases lay in between. This CDR3 has 14 amino acids. CDR3 protein: CATAGSNSNQPQHF. The CDR3 bases are TGTGCCACCGCAGGCTCGAATAGCAATCAGCCCCAGCATTTT.

CDR3: CASSLQGDYGYTF. Written as DNA, the CDR3 is TGTGCCAGCAGTCTACAGGGGGACTATGGCTACACCTTC. The chain combines TRBV2 with TRBJ1-2; TRBD1 agrees at 8 bases. V gave up 5 bases and J gave up 3 bases; unmatched junction bases: 2. The CDR3 has 13 residues. From germline, CDR1 is SNHLY and CDR2 FYNNEI.

V gene TRBV24-1 combines with J gene TRBJ2-5; TRBD1 is a possible D gene (5 bases). The CDR3 has 17 residues. Trimming pared 1 base from V and 0 bases from J, leaving 14 bases between. The germline CDR1 and CDR2 sequences are KGHDR and SFDVKD. The CDR3 protein is CATSDFSWAGHQETQYF. DNA for the CDR3: TGTGCCACCAGTGATTTTTCTTGGGCAGGGCACCAAGAGACCCAGTACTTC.

The gene calls are TRBV11-2 and TRBJ1-2; 9 positions agree with TRBD1. V lost 5 bases, J lost 4 bases, and 8 bases stayed unmatched. The CDR3 consists of 15 residues. Germline-derived CDR1 and CDR2 are SGHAT and FQNNGV. This CDR3 is CASSGTGSVVYGYTF. The CDR3 DNA is TGTGCCAGCAGCGGGACAGGGTCAGTTGTCTATGGCTACACCTTC.

This clone came up once. The chain is built from TRBV25-1 and TRBJ1-2; TRBD1 matches 7 bases. The CDR3 loop spans 14 amino acids. Germline lookup yields CDR1 MGHDK and CDR2 SYGVNS. The V segment lost 6 bases and the J segment 0 bases; nucleotides outside the gene matches: 4. The CDR3 DNA reads TGTGCCAGCAGCCAGGGGGGAGCTAACTATGGCTACACCTTC. Amino acids: CASSQGGANYGYTF.